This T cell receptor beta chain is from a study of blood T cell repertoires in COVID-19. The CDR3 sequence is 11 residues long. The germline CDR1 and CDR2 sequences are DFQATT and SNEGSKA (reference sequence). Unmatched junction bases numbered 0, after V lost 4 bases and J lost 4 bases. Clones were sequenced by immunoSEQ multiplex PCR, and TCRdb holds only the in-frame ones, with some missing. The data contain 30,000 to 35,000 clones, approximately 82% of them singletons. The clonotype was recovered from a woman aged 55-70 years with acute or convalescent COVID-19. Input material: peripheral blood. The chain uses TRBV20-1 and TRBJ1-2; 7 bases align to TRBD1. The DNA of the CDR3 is TGCAGTGCTACAGGGGGCTATGGCTACACCTTC. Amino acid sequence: CSATGGYGYTF.